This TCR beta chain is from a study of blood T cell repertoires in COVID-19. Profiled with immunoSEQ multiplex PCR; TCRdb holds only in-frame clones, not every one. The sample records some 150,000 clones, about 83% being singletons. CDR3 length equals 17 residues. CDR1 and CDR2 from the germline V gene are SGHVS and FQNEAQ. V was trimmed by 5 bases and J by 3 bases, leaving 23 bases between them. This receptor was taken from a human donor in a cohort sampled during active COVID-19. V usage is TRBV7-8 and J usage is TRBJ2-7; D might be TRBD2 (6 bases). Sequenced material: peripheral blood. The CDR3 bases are TGTGCCAGCAGCCCTCTCTTCCGGGACTCTACCGGCTACGAGCAGTACTTC. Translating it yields CASSPLFRDSTGYEQYF. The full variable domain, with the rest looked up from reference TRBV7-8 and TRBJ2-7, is GAGVSQSPRYKVAKRGQDVALRCDPISGHVSLFWYQQALGQGPEFLTYFQNEAQLDKSGLPSDRFFAERPEGSVSTLKIQRTQQEDSAVYLCASSPLFRDSTGYEQYFGPGTRLTVT.